Each of the 13 T cell receptor beta chains below was sequenced from the same sample in a study of cytomegalovirus exposure and HLA in healthy donors. PCR employed 60 Vbeta and 13 Jbeta primers. The method was immunoSEQ multiplex PCR; TCRdb's version includes in-frame clones alone and lacks a portion of them. Recorded for this sample: 120,000 to 150,000 clones. Sequences were obtained from PBMCs. All receptors come from a woman in her late teens or twenties in good health and CMV-seronegative.

Concerning this clone: Other DNA sequences in the sample encode the same CDR3. For the CDR3, the DNA is TGCGCCAGCAGCCAAGCATCAGAAGAGACCCAGTACTTC. This sequence encodes CASSQASEETQYF. This chain joins TRBV4-1 and TRBJ2-5; D is undetermined. The CDR3 runs to 13 residues. Trimming shortened V by 1 base and J by 3 bases, and 6 bases separated the two germline ends. Germline assignment: CDR1 MGHRA and CDR2 YSYEKL.

The chain recombines TRBV7-6 with TRBJ2-4; the match to TRBD2 covers 14 bases. The CDR3 runs 18 residues. The germline V gene has CDR1 SGHVS and CDR2 FNYEAQ. The V segment lost 3 bases and the J segment 2 bases; nucleotides outside the gene matches: 6. The DNA for the CDR3 is TGTGCCAGCAGCTTGGGACTAGCGGGAGCTCGGTCCAAAAACATTCAGTACTTC. Its protein product is CASSLGLAGARSKNIQYF.

J is TRBJ2-7 and V is TRBV30, with 11 bases fitting TRBD2. The germline gives CDR1 GTSNPN, CDR2 SVGIG (reference sequence). This CDR3 comprises 15 residues. V dropped 2 bases and J dropped 3; count of bases not matched to a gene: 6. The CDR3 is CAWSSGTSGFYEQYV. The CDR3 nucleotides are TGTGCCTGGAGTAGTGGGACTAGCGGCTTCTACGAGCAGTACGTC.

V and J are TRBV7-2 and TRBJ2-5, with 7 bases lining up with TRBD1. Germline CDR1 is SGHTA and CDR2 is FQGNSA. This CDR3 is 14 amino acids long. The V gene end was trimmed by 1 base and the J gene end by 3 bases; junction bases not matched to a gene: 2. The CDR3 region has the DNA TGTGCCAGCAGCTTAGGGACAGGCAAAGAGACCCAGTACTTC. Protein: CASSLGTGKETQYF.

The chain combines TRBV5-6 with TRBJ2-1; 9 positions match TRBD2. The CDR3 consists of 15 residues. Germline CDR1 SGHDT, CDR2 YYEEEE. Losses at the gene ends were 0 bases for V and 6 bases for J; bases not matched to a gene: 4. As DNA, the CDR3 is TGTGCCAGCAGCTTGGGACTAGCGGTACTCAATGAGCAGTTCTTC. This codes for CASSLGLAVLNEQFF.

The chain links TRBV5-5 to TRBJ2-5; 8 nucleotides agree with TRBD2. Germline V gene data show CDR1 as SGHKS and CDR2 as YYEKEE (reference sequence). Trimming removed 3 bases from V and 3 bases from J; junction bases left unmatched: 1. CDR3 length: 13 residues. CDR3 nucleotide sequence: TGTGCCAGCAGCTCCGGGGGGGAAGAGACCCAGTACTTC. The encoded protein is CASSSGGEETQYF.

The V gene is TRBV4-3, the J gene TRBJ1-4; 8 positions agree with TRBD1. The ends lost 1 base at V and 2 bases at J; junction bases unmatched: 15. The CDR3 has 20 residues. Germline CDR1 reads LGHNA; CDR2 reads YSLEER. The CDR3 protein is CASSQGLAGTGQLTNEKLFF. The CDR3 DNA sequence: TGCGCCAGCAGCCAAGGGCTAGCAGGGACAGGTCAACTGACTAATGAAAAACTGTTTTTT.

CDR3 amino acids: CASQIGTGGFSDTQYF. The CDR3 bases are TGTGCCAGCCAGATCGGGACAGGGGGTTTTTCAGATACGCAGTATTTT. The rearrangement uses TRBV6-6 and TRBJ2-3; 11 bases are a match to TRBD1. The V gene's germline CDR1 is MNHNY and CDR2 SVGAGI (reference sequence). With V trimmed by 8 bases and J by 4 bases, 11 bases remained unmatched. This CDR3 has 16 residues.

This rearrangement joins TRBV30 to TRBJ1-3, with a possible D match to TRBD1 (6 bases). From germline, CDR1 is GTSNPN and CDR2 SVGIG (reference sequence). The CDR3 extends over 13 amino acids. Trimming stripped 8 bases from V and 0 bases from J, with 11 bases between. The CDR3 DNA is TGTGCCGGGGGACACAACTCTGGAAACACCATATATTTT. The encoded protein is CAGGHNSGNTIYF.

V and J are TRBV5-1 and TRBJ2-7; possible D gene TRBD2, 6 bases. Trimming removed 2 bases at V and 3 bases at J, with 21 bases between. CDR1 is SGHRS, CDR2 YFSETQ, per germline. The CDR3 covers 17 residues. The CDR3 here is CASSFGSLPGTLYEQYF. In nucleotides, the CDR3 is TGCGCCAGCAGCTTCGGGTCTCTCCCGGGGACTCTCTACGAGCAGTACTTC.

The rearrangement uses TRBV29-1 and TRBJ2-2; 9 nucleotides match TRBD1. V lost 7 bases to trimming and J lost 4 bases; unmatched junction nucleotides: 10. CDR1 SQVTM and CDR2 ANQGSEA come from the germline V gene. The CDR3 totals 15 residues. The CDR3 nucleotides are TGCAGCGCCACATTGGACAGGGGCAGCACCGGGGAGCTGTTTTTT. Protein: CSATLDRGSTGELFF.

The CDR3 loop reads CASRDKVTQAKNIQYF. Written as DNA, the CDR3 is TGTGCCAGCAGAGACAAGGTCACGCAGGCCAAAAACATTCAGTACTTC. The rearrangement links TRBV2 to TRBJ2-4; D gene uncertain. This CDR3 comprises 16 residues. CDR1 and CDR2 (germline): SNHLY, FYNNEI. Trimming took off 6 bases at V and 1 base at J, with 16 bases between the two ends.

The chain links TRBV5-5 to TRBJ2-7; TRBD2 matches at 11 bases. The V and J ends lost 4 bases and 5 bases, in that order; junction bases with no gene match: 11. The CDR3 covers 16 residues. The germline V gene encodes CDR1 SGHKS and CDR2 YYEKEE (reference sequence). The CDR3, as DNA: TGTGCCAGCAGCGAGGTAGCGGGAGGGCGGAACGACGAGCAGTACGTC. Its translation is CASSEVAGGRNDEQYV.